The clone carrying this TCR beta chain was seen ten or more times. The antigen remains undetermined. The sample is drawn from a study of regulatory T cells in long-lasting Graves disease. Study-level points and caveats: Relative to newly diagnosed Graves' patients, persistent ones had lower TCR diversity.

Looked up from germline, CDR1 is DFQATT and CDR2 is SNEGSKA (reference sequence). V was clipped by 3 bases and J by 7 bases, with 10 bases between them. The CDR3 is made up of 12 amino acids. Building of the TCR beta libraries involved iRepertoire HTBI primers and Arm-PCR of CDR3 regions. TCRdb re-derived calls from the multiplex PCR reads in MiXCR, one entry per CDR3 protein. The table has 700,000 or so distinct CDR3 sequences, 30% seen once. Sample time point: persistent/refractory GD, antithyroid drugs over 5 years with positive TRAb. The TCR library was made from RNA extracted from PBMCs. The clonotype was recovered from a female donor with Graves disease. The chain joins TRBV20-1 to TRBJ1-5; D may be TRBD1 (6 bases). This material consisted of peripheral blood mononuclear cells (PBMCs), taken when the disease was refractory, from a patient treated with antithyroid drugs. The CDR3 sequence is CSASSGAQPQHF. CDR3 coding DNA: TGCAGTGCTAGTTCAGGGGCCCAGCCCCAGCATTTT.